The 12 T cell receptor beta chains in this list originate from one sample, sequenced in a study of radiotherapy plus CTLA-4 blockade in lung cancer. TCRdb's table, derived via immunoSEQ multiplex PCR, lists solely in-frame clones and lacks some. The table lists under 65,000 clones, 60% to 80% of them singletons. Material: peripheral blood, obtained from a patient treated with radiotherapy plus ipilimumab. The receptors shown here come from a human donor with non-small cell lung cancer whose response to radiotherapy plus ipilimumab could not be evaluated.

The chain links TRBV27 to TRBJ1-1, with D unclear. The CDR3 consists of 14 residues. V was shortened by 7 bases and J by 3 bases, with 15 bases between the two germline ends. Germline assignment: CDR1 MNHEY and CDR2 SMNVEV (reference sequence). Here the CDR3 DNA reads TGTGCCAGCAAGGCCAGGCCGCCTTACACTGAAGCTTTCTTT. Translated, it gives CASKARPPYTEAFF.

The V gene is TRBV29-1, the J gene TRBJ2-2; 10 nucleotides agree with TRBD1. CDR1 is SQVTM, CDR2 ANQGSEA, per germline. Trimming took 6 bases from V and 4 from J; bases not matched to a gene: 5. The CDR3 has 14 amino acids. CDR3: CSVIRDRGTGELFF. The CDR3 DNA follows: TGCAGCGTGATCCGGGACAGGGGCACCGGGGAGCTGTTTTTT.

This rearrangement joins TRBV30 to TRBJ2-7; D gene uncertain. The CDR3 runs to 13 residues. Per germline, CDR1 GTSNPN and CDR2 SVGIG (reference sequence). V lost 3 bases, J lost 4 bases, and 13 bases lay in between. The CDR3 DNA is TGTGCCTGGAGCCGGAGTGAGCTATACGAGCAGTACTTC. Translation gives CAWSRSELYEQYF.

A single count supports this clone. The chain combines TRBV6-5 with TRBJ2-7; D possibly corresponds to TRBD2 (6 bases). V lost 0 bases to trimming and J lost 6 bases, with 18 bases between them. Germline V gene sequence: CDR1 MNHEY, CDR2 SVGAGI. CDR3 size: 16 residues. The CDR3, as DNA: TGTGCCAGCAGTTACTCGACGGACCCCGGGAGTGGCGAGCAGTACTTC. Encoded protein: CASSYSTDPGSGEQYF.

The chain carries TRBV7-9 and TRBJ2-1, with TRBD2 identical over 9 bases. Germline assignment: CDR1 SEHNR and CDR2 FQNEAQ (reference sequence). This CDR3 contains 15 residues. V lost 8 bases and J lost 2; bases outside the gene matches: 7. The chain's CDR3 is CASAWLAGAYNEQFF. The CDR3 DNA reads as TGTGCCAGCGCTTGGTTAGCGGGGGCCTACAATGAGCAGTTCTTC.

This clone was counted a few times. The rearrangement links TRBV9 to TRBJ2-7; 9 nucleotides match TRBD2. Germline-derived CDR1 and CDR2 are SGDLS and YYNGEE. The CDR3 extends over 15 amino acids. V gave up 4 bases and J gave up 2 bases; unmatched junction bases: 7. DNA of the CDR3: TGTGCCAGCAGCCCTACCGCGGGGGGGACCTACGAGCAGTACTTC. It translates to CASSPTAGGTYEQYF.

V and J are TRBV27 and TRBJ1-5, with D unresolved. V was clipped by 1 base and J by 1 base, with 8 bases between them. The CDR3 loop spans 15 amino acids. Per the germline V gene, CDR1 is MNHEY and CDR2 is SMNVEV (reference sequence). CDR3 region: CASSLYGVSNQPQHF. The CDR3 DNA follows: TGTGCCAGCAGTTTATACGGTGTAAGCAATCAGCCCCAGCATTTT.

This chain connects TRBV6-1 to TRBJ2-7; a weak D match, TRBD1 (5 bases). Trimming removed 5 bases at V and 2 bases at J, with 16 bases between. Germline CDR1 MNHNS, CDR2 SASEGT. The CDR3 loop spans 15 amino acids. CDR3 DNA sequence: TGTGCCAGCAGTTTACATTCGGACACAACCTACGAGCAGTACTTC. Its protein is CASSLHSDTTYEQYF.

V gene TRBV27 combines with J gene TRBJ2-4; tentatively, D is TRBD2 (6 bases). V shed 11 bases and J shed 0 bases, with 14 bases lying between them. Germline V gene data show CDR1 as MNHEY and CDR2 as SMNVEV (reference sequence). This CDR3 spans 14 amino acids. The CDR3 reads CACGLNVAKNIQYF. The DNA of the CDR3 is TGTGCCTGCGGACTAAACGTAGCCAAAAACATTCAGTACTTC.

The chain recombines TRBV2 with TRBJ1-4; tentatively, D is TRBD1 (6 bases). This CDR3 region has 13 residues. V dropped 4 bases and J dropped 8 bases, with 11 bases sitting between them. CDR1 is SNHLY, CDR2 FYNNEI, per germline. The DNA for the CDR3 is TGTGCCAGCAGTGGACAGGTTCGCGAAAAACTGTTTTTT. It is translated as CASSGQVREKLFF.

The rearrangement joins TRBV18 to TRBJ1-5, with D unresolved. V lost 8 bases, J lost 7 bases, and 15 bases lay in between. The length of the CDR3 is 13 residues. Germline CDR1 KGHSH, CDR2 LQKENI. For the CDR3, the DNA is TGTGCCAGCACTGTCGAGAGGGTCCAGCCCCAGCATTTT. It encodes CASTVERVQPQHF.

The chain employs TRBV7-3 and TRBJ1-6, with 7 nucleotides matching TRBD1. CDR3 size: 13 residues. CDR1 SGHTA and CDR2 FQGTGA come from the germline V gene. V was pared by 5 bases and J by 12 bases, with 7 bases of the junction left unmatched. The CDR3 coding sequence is TGTGCCAGCAGCGCCAACAGGGGTGAACCCCTCCACTTT. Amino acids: CASSANRGEPLHF.